This T cell receptor beta chain comes out of a study of T cells in Graves' hyperthyroidism and ophthalmopathy. Overall study context: Peripheral blood samples were taken at initial diagnosis, prior to any treatment.

In this sample, this clonotype turned up many times. Amplification of TCR beta CDR3 regions was performed using RNA transcripts as template. An initial round of RT-PCR targeting the TCR CDR3 relied on the HTBI primer set. TCRdb called the multiplex PCR reads again in MiXCR, with one record for every CDR3 protein. The sample yields roughly 700,000 distinct CDR3 sequences, about a third seen once. Diagnosis of hyperthyroidism was new in patients aged 18 to 65, and its duration was under 2 months. Uncontrolled infection, other autoimmune disease, pregnancy or lactation led to exclusion. The authors took PBMCs from 10 ml fresh peripheral blood. Germline V gene sequence: CDR1 SQVTM, CDR2 ANQGSEA. The CDR3 totals 12 residues. V dropped 3 bases and J dropped 15 bases, with 18 bases sitting between them.

The chain uses TRBV29-1 and TRBJ1-5, with D possibly matching TRBD1 (6 bases). The receptor's source is a woman aged 40 to 50 with Graves' hyperthyroidism. What was sequenced was blood. The CDR3 loop reads CSVEAGDGGLHF. The DNA for the CDR3 is TGCAGCGTTGAGGCAGGGGATGGGGGGTTGCATTTT. The full variable domain, its missing parts supplied by reference TRBV29-1 and TRBJ1-5, is SAVISQKPSRDICQRGTSLTIQCQVDSQVTMMFWYRQQPGQSLTLIATANQGSEATYESGFVIDKFPISRPNLTFSTLTVSNMSPEDSSIYLCSVEAGDGGLHFGDGTRLSIL.